What follows are 11 T cell receptor beta chains derived from one specimen sequenced in a study of CD8+ T cells in alopecia areata. The sequencing template was cDNA reverse transcribed from extracted RNA. Repertoires were generated with immunoSEQ multiplex PCR, while TCRdb's copy carries only in-frame clones and drops some. This table has hundreds of thousands of clones, around 62% appearing once. This material consisted of CD4+ T cells sorted from blood, taken at week 0. Receptors originate from a human donor with alopecia areata.

This clone showed up just a few times. The chain combines TRBV27 with TRBJ1-1, with TRBD1 matching 9 bases. The CDR3 sequence is 14 residues long. Germline V gene sequence: CDR1 MNHEY, CDR2 SMNVEV (reference sequence). The V gene end was trimmed by 3 bases and the J gene end by 7 bases; junction bases not matched to a gene: 6. CDR3 DNA sequence: TGTGCCAGCAGTTTCCGGGACAGGGTTTATGAAGCTTTCTTT. It translates to CASSFRDRVYEAFF.

This clone turned up a few times. The chain employs TRBV29-1 and TRBJ1-1; a weak D match, TRBD1 (5 bases). Germline V gene data show CDR1 as SQVTM and CDR2 as ANQGSEA. Trimming took 4 bases from V and 1 from J, leaving 10 bases between them. The length of the CDR3 is 13 residues. The CDR3: CSVVGRANTEAFF. In nucleotides, the CDR3 is TGCAGCGTTGTGGGCAGGGCGAACACTGAAGCTTTCTTT.

This clone was seen a handful of times. The chain has TRBV29-1 and TRBJ1-1; tentatively, D is TRBD1 (6 bases). Germline V gives CDR1 SQVTM, CDR2 ANQGSEA. The CDR3 spans 14 residues. Trimming took 6 bases from V and 1 from J, leaving 15 bases between them. CDR3 amino acids: CSVGQLRKNTEAFF. The DNA for the CDR3 is TGCAGCGTCGGACAGTTAAGGAAGAACACTGAAGCTTTCTTT.

The gene calls are TRBV15 and TRBJ2-3; D is ambiguous. The germline CDR1 and CDR2 sequences are LNHNV and YYDKDF (reference sequence). The CDR3 is 13 residues long. The germline V and J ends were trimmed by 0 bases and 6 bases, with 7 bases remaining between them. The CDR3 loop reads CATSREYGDTQYF. In DNA form, the CDR3 reads TGTGCCACCAGCAGAGAATATGGTGATACGCAGTATTTT.

This clone was recorded a few times. The J gene is TRBJ1-1, the V gene TRBV7-8; tentative D call: TRBD1 (5 bases). Trimming removed 5 bases at V and 0 bases at J, with 13 bases between. The CDR3 is 15 residues long. Germline V gives CDR1 SGHVS, CDR2 FQNEAQ. The CDR3 sequence: CASSAARGVNTEAFF. For the CDR3, the DNA is TGTGCCAGCAGCGCCGCCCGGGGGGTGAACACTGAAGCTTTCTTT.

This clone has a handful of counts. The J gene is TRBJ1-1, the V gene TRBV5-1; no reliable D call. Germline V lookup: CDR1 SGHRS, CDR2 YFSETQ. Trimming removed 0 bases at V and 1 base at J, with 10 bases between. The length of the CDR3 is 15 residues. This CDR3 reads CASSLVGWENTEAFF. The DNA of the CDR3 is TGCGCCAGCAGCTTGGTTGGGTGGGAGAACACTGAAGCTTTCTTT.

The genes are TRBV29-1 and TRBJ2-7; D unresolved. The CDR3 consists of 13 residues. V was shortened by 4 bases and J by 1 base, with 11 bases between the two germline ends. CDR1 and CDR2 from the germline V gene are SQVTM and ANQGSEA. The CDR3 bases are TGCAGCGTTGGTAGCTGGAAGTCCTACGAGCAGTACTTC. It encodes CSVGSWKSYEQYF.

As regards this clone: Different DNA sequences within this sample yield the same CDR3. The CDR3 reads CSVTGSGETQYF. CDR3 bases: TGCAGCGTAACAGGGTCAGGGGAGACCCAGTACTTC. J is TRBJ2-5 and V is TRBV29-1; a weak D match, TRBD1 (6 bases). V was cut by 6 bases and J by 5 bases, with 13 bases left in between. The CDR3 has 12 residues. Germline CDR1 is SQVTM and CDR2 is ANQGSEA.

J is TRBJ1-5 and V is TRBV19; weak D call: TRBD1 (5 bases). Trimming removed 6 bases from V and 1 base from J, with 16 bases in between. The CDR3 length is 16 residues. Germline CDR1 is LNHDA and CDR2 is SQIVND (reference sequence). The CDR3: CASRPDVGTSNQPQHF. In DNA form, the CDR3 reads TGTGCCAGTAGACCCGACGTGGGGACGAGCAATCAGCCCCAGCATTTT. The entire variable domain, with the rest obtained from reference TRBV19 and TRBJ1-5, is as follows: DGGITQSPKYLFRKEGQNVTLSCEQNLNHDAMYWYRQDPGQGLRLIYYSQIVNDFQKGDIAEGYSVSREKKESFPLTVTSAQKNPTAFYLCASRPDVGTSNQPQHFGDGTRLSIL.

This rearrangement joins TRBV20-1 to TRBJ2-7, with D possibly matching TRBD2 (5 bases). The V end was cut by 3 bases, the J end by 6 bases, with 9 bases between. Germline V gene data show CDR1 as DFQATT and CDR2 as SNEGSKA (reference sequence). CDR3 length: 11 amino acids. The CDR3 spells CSASQDFEQYF. Written as DNA, the CDR3 is TGCAGTGCTAGTCAGGACTTCGAGCAGTACTTC.

This chain joins TRBV5-4 and TRBJ1-2; D remains ambiguous. The germline V gene encodes CDR1 SGHNT and CDR2 YYREEE (reference sequence). Trimming pared 0 bases from V and 4 bases from J, leaving 10 bases between. CDR3 length: 14 amino acids. The CDR3 loop reads CASSLGKEGYGYTF. The CDR3 DNA reads as TGTGCCAGCAGCTTGGGGAAGGAGGGCTATGGCTACACCTTC.